This T cell receptor beta chain appears in the sequencing data of a study of blood T cell repertoires in COVID-19. Study-wide context: The cDNA or gDNA used as material had been derived from T cells, B-cell-depleted T cells, or PBMCs.

Libraries were prepared by immunoSEQ multiplex PCR; TCRdb keeps only in-frame clonotypes and omits some of them. This sample has 250,000 to 350,000 clones, with just under 90% found just once. With 0 bases removed from V and 2 bases from J, the gap between germline ends came to 3 bases. Germline assignment: CDR1 MGHRA and CDR2 YSYEKL. CDR3 length: 13 residues. The sequenced sample consisted of peripheral blood. The chain combines TRBV4-1 with TRBJ2-3; D is unresolved. This clonotype was sampled from a woman between 50 and 59 years old with COVID-19, enrolled during active disease. The CDR3 loop reads CASSQDYTDTQYF. The CDR3 DNA reads as TGCGCCAGCAGCCAAGATTACACAGATACGCAGTATTTT.